This TCR beta chain derives from a study of T-cell memory formation after mild COVID-19. In germline, CDR1 is LGHNA, CDR2 YNFKEQ. The CDR3 spans 13 residues. V was shortened by 0 bases and J by 7 bases, with 9 bases between the two germline ends. This clonotype was observed many times. In TCRdb, the 5' RACE reads were re-called with MiXCR into one record per CDR3 protein. The repertoire includes about 140,000 distinct CDR3 sequences, about 6% of them detected once, and approximately 2.2% sits in the top ten. This sequence was found in an adult woman who had mild COVID-19 (a few samples of this study predate the infection). Cell type and time point are not known. The sample comprised PBMCs or a T cell subset sorted from them (not recorded which). This rearrangement joins TRBV4-2 to TRBJ1-2; D gene ambiguous. The CDR3 nucleotides read TGTGCCAGCAGCCAAGAACAACCGGCTGGCTACACCTTC. Amino acid sequence: CASSQEQPAGYTF.